This T cell receptor (beta chain) is drawn from a study of blood T cell repertoires in COVID-19. Overall study context: The United States, Italy and Spain were the sources of the acute and convalescent COVID-19 samples. T cells, B-cell-depleted T cells, or PBMCs provided the cDNA or gDNA that served as material.

The CDR3 is made up of 13 amino acids. CDR1 MRHNA and CDR2 SNTAGT come from the germline V gene. J was trimmed by 10 bases and V by 0 bases; bases with no gene match: 5. Seattle patients were enrolled while actively infected and followed longitudinally. Methods used by the authors: Estimation of nucleated cell counts was performed using reference gene primer amplification. TCRdb's table, derived via immunoSEQ multiplex PCR, lists solely in-frame clones and lacks some. V, J and clone size are those of that table, while D and trimming were read from the DNA. The data show approximately 50,000 clones, about four fifths seen once.

Source material: peripheral blood. This chain uses TRBV6-4 with TRBJ1-1; 7 bases are shared with TRBD1. This receptor was obtained from a man of 80 years or more with COVID-19, enrolled during active disease. CDR3 coding DNA: TGTGCCAGCAGTGACTCCCAGGGGGTTCGAGCTTTCTTT. Its translation: CASSDSQGVRAFF.